The clone carrying this TCR beta chain was counted at least ten times. The antigen remains unidentified. The CDR3 runs to 15 residues. CDR1 is DFQATT and CDR2 is SNEGSKA in the germline V gene (reference sequence). The junction had 10 bases not matched to a gene; V was cut back by 6 bases and J by 9 bases. This sample was taken from a study of blood T cells in healthy people across ages. General study results and limits: Possibly, changes in expanded clonotypes were confounded because donor CMV status was unknown. The study found more naive CD4+ cells and higher diversity in long-lived than aged donors.

The use of a sample-barcoded 5' primer and a J-beta primer mix characterized a second PCR of roughly 6 to 11 cycles. One entry per CDR3 protein results from TCRdb running MiXCR on the 5' RACE reads. Of 590,000 or so distinct CDR3 sequences detected, approximately 30% appear once; the ten largest clones hold around 16%. Extracted total RNA amounted to at least 5.5 micrograms for each sample. V and J are TRBV20-1 and TRBJ2-1; 14 positions agree with TRBD2. Sequenced input: blood. This sequence originates from a woman older than 75 in good health. In DNA form, the CDR3 reads TGCAGTGCCACCACGACTAGCGGGGGGGCTTTTGAGCAGTTCTTC. It specifies CSATTTSGGAFEQFF.